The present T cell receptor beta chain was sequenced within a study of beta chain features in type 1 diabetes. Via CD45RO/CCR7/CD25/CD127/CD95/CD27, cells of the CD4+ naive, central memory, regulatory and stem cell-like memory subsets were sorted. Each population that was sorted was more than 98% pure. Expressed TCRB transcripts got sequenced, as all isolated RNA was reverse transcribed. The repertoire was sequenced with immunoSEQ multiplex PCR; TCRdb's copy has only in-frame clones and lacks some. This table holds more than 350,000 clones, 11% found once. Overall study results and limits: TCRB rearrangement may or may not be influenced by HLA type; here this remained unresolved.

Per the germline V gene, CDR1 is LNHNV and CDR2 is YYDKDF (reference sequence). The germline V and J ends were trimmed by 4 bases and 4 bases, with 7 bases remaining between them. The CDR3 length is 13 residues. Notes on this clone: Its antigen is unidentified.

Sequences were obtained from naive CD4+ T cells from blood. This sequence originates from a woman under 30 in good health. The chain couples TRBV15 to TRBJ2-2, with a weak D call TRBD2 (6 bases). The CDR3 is CATSKGGTGELFF. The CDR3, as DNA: TGTGCCACCAGCAAGGGAGGCACCGGGGAGCTGTTTTTT.